This T cell receptor beta chain derives from a study of identifying expanded T cells in peripheral blood (dated by TCRdb to between 2018 and 2020). The study in broad terms: Four technical replicates, made by sequencing separate aliquots from the same pool of genomic DNA, were compared pairwise. Study-level results and caveats: Between technical replicates the binomial model flagged 0.9 to 1.5 differentially abundant clones, whereas over roughly two weeks the binomial model flagged about 16.4 and over four weeks around 20. Variance in clone template counts between roughly 2-week samples significantly increased with total template count across all healthy donors. Both the number of clones called differentially abundant and the false-positive rate were significantly reduced by the beta-binomial model across all healthy-donor time intervals. The authors expected biological variance in healthy repertoires might increase further over much longer intervals such as months to years.

The germline V gene (reference sequence) provides CDR1 LNHDA and CDR2 SQIVND. V and J lose 3 bases and 0 bases, and a span of 8 bases separates them. The CDR3 numbers 14 residues from cysteine through phenylalanine. CDR3 DNA only is kept here, 42 bases in frame from base 1. TCRbeta CDR3 regions were profiled by bias-controlled multiplex PCR amplification of genomic DNA with the immunoSEQ Assay. Processing in the source paper ran as follows. To quantify the absolute abundance of each unique TCRbeta CDR3 region, the sequences were collapsed and filtered. Two models were used to test differential abundance: a binomial model (Fisher-equivalent) and a beta-binomial model that adds time-dependent variance fitted from healthy donors. Any clone with fewer than 5 combined templates was excluded, and a clone was called differentially abundant if its Benjamini-Hochberg FDR was below 0.01. The form v = (b*log(k)+a)^2 was used to model beta-binomial variance as a function of total template count across the two samples. In TCRdb, the immuneACCESS table is reduced to in-frame sequences with V and J assigned. These tables do not hold every clone; where another copy was compared, an unresolved V gene accounts for under half, and the others remain unexplained. For V, J and clone size, that table is used; D and trimming come from the DNA. The sample includes roughly 100,000 clones, with approximately 88% observed a single time. The top ten hold 11% to 15% of the sample.

On this clone: Its antigen is currently not known. No base quality values were provided; no much bigger clone lies one nucleotide off.

No immune events such as infections were documented for the healthy donors during the collection period. Time-dependent variance in a beta-binomial model of T-cell clone differential abundance was calibrated using healthy-donor blood repertoires as a training cohort. The training cohort comprised 10 healthy donors, 3 female and 7 male. On average the donors were approximately 43 years old, and their ages spanned roughly 29 to 64 years. Whole blood, obtained from a commercial supplier, was collected from each healthy donor at three time points spaced approximately two weeks apart. For immunosequencing, genomic DNA was extracted from unsorted whole blood.

Sequencing used blood. The receptor comes from a person between 18 and 75 years old in good health. The rearrangement combines TRBV19 with TRBJ1-2; the D gene cannot be resolved reliably. The CDR3 reads as follows: CASSITPANYGYTF. The nucleotide sequence reads as follows: TGTGCCAGTAGTATCACCCCAGCTAACTATGGCTACACCTTC.